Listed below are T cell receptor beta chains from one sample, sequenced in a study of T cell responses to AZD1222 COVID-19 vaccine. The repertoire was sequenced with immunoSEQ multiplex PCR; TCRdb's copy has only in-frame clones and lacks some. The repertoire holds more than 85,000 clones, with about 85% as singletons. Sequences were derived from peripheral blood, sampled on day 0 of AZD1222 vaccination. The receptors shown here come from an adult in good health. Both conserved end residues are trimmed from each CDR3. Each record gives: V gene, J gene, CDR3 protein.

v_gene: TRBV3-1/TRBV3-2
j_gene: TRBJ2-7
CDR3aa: ASSQDLRETSGTSYEQY

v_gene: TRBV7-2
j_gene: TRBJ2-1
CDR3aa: ASFLAGSSYNEQF

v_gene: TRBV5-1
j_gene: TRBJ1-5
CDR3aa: ASSFLGQGNQPQH

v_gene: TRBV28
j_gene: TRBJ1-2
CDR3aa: ASSSLGGQGNYGYT

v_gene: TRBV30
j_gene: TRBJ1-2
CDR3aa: ALSGQGYGYT

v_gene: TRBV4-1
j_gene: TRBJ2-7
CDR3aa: ASSQEEQRGIYEQY

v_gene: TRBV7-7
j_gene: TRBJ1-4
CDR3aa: ASSSGVAANEKLF

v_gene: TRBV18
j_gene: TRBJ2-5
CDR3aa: ASSPRQTSQETQY

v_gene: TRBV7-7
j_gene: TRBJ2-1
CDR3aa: ASSPVGTGYNEQF

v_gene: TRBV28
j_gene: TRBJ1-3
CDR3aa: ASSIVVQSGNTIY

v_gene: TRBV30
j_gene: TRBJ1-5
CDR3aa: AWGLPGGNQPQH

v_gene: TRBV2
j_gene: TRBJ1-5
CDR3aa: ASSEARGSGQPQH

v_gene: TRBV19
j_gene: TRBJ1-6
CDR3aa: ASTRQGANNSPLH

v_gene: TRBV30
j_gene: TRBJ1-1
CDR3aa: AWSPRARGEAF

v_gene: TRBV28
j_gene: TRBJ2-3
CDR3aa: ASSFSSGRLTDTQY

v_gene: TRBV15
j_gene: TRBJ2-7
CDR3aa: ATSRGPGQGGKNEQY

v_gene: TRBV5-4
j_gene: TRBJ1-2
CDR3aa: ASSLPGGTNYGYT

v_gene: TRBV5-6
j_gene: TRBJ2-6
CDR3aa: ASSLRAGSLSGANVLT

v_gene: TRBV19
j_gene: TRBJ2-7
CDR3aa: ASSHRTRLSYEQY

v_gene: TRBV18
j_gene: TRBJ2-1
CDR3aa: ASSPLPTSVPYNEQF

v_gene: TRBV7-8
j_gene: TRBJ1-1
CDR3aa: ASSSTELRGTEAF

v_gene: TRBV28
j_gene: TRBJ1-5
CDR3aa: ASTYFARGGNQPQH

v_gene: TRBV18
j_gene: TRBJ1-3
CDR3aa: ASSPGQGSSGNTIY

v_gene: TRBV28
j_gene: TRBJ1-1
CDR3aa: ASSDRGTGMREAF

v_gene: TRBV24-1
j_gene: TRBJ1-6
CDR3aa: ATRVLGSYNSPLH

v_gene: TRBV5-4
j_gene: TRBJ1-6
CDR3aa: ASSLGGIRGGSPLH

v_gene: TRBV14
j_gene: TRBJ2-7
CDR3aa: ASSLGTLPYEQY

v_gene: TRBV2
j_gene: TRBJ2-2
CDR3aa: ASRPRDPNGGGELF

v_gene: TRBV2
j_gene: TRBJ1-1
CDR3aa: ASSHPTGVNGEAF

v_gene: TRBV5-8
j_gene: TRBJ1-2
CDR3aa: ASSFVGTYGYT

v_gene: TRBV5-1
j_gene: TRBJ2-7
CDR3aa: ASRQEAYEQY

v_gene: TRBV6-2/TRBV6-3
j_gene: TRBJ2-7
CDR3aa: ASSFGVGALNEQY

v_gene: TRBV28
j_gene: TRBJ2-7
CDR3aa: ASSLGGTGFYEQY

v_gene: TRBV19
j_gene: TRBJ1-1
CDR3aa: ASMEKGFRGNTEAF

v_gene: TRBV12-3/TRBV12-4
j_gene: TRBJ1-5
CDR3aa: ASSWDSHQPQH

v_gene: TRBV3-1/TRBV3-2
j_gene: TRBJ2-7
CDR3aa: ASSLLAGGDYEQY

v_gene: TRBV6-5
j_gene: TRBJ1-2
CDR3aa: ASSYGRGDNGYT

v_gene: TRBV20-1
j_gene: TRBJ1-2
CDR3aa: SASDNYGYT

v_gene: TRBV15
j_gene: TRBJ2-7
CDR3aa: ATSRDSGLAGRRDEQY

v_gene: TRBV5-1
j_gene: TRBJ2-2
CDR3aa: ASRPGTTNTGELF

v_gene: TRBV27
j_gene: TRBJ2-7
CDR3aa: ASSFGTGDEQY

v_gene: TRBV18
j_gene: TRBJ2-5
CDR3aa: ASSPEGLAGSGTQY

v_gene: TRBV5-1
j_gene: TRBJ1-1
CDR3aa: ASSLGRGTEAF

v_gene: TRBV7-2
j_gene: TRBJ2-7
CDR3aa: ASSLGKQGYEQY

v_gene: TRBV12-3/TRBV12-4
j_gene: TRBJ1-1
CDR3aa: ASSLTEDTEAF

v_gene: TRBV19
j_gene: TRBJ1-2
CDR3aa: ASRRISGQFYGYT

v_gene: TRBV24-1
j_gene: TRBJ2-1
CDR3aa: ATSDRLAGTYNEQF

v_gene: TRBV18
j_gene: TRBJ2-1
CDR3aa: ASSPSSGTGNEQF

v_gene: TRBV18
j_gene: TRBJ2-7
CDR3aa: ASSPPGGPYEQY

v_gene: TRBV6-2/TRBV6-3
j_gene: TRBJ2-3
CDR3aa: ASSSKGLSTDTQY

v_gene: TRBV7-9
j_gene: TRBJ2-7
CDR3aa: ASSLDTTKRGEQY

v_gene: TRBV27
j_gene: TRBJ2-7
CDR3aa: ASSSTSGLREQY

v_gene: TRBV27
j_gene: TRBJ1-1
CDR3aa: ASSFAGNTEAF

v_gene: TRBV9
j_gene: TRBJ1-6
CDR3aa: ASSVGVFSENSPLH

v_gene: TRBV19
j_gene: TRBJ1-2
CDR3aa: ASSKDRGINYGYT

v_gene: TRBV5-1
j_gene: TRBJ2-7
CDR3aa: ASSPLSNLGGREQY

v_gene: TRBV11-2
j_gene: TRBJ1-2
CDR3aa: ASSLGALNYGYT